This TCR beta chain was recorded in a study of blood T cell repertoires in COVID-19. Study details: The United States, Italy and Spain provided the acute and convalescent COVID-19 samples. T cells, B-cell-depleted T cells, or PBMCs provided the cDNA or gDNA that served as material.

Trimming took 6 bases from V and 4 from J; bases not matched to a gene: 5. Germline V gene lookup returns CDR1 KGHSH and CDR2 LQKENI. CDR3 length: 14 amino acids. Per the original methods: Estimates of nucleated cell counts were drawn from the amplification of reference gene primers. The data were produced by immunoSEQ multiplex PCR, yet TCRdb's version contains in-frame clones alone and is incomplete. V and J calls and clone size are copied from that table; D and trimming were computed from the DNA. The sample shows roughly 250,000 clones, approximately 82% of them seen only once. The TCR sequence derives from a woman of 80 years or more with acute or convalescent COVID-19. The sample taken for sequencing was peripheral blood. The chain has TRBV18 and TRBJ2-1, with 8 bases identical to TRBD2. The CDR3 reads CASSRSGGYNEQFF. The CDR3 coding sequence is TGTGCCAGCTCGAGGTCGGGGGGGTACAATGAGCAGTTCTTC.